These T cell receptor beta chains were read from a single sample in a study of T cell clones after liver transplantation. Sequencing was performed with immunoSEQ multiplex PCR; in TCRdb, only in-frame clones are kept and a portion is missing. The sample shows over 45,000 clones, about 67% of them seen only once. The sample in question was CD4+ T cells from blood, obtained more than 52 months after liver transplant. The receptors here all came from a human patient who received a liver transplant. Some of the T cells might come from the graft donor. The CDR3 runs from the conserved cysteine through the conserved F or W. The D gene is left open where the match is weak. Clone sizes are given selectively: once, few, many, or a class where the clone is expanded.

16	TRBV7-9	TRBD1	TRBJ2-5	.	CASSPEPGQGRETQYF	TGTGCCAGCAGCCCCGAACCGGGACAGGGGAGGGAGACCCAGTACTTC
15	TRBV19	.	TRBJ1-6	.	CASSIGPGPNSPLHF	TGTGCCAGTAGTATAGGTCCGGGGCCAAATTCACCCCTCCACTTT
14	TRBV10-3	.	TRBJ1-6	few	CATVRSEGDSPLHF	TGTGCCACCGTTCGGTCTGAGGGAGATTCACCCCTCCACTTT
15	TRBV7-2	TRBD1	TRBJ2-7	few	CASSLGGQGSYEQYF	TGTGCCAGCAGCTTGGGTGGACAGGGCTCCTACGAGCAGTACTTC
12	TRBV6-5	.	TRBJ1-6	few	CASRRRGSPLHF	TGTGCCAGCAGACGAAGGGGCTCACCCCTCCACTTT
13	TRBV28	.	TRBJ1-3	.	CASSLSLQNTIYF	TGTGCCAGCAGTTTGTCCCTACAAAACACCATATATTTT
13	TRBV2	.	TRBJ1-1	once	CASSEREGTEAFF	TGTGCCAGCAGTGAACGCGAGGGCACTGAAGCTTTCTTT
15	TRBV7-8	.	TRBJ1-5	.	CASSLEAGGNQPQHF	TGTGCCAGCAGCTTAGAGGCAGGGGGCAATCAGCCCCAGCATTTT
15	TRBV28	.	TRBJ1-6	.	CASSFRGGYNSPLHF	TGTGCCAGCAGTTTCCGGGGGGGATATAATTCACCCCTCCACTTT
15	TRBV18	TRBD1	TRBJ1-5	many	CASSSGTDLNQPQHF	TGTGCCAGCTCCTCCGGGACAGACTTAAATCAGCCCCAGCATTTT
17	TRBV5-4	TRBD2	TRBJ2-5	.	CASSRSGSGGPQETQYF	TGTGCCAGCAGCCGGAGCGGGAGCGGGGGGCCCCAAGAGACCCAGTACTTC
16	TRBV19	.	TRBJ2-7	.	CASSIPRRVGTYEQYF	TGTGCCAGTAGTATCCCCCGCAGAGTAGGTACCTACGAGCAGTACTTC
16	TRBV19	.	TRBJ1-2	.	CASSTFGGIANYGYTF	TGTGCCAGTAGTACCTTTGGGGGAATCGCTAACTATGGCTACACCTTC